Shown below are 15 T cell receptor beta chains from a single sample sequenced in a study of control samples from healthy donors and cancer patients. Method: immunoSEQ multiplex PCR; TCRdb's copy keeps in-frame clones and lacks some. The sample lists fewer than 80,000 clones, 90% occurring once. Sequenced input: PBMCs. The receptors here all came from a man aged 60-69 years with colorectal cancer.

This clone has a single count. The CDR3 sequence: CASSEQGPSEKLFF. CDR3 sequence (DNA): TGTGCCAGCAGCGAACAGGGACCGAGTGAAAAACTGTTTTTT. This sequence joins TRBV7-9 and TRBJ1-4; D might be TRBD1 (6 bases). With 5 bases removed from V and 7 bases from J, the gap between germline ends came to 14 bases. Germline values: CDR1 SEHNR, CDR2 FQNEAQ (reference sequence). The CDR3 consists of 14 residues.

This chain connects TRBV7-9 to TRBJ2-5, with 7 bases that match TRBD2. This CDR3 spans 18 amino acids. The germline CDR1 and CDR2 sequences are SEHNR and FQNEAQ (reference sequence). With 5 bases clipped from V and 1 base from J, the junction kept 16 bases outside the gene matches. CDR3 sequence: CASSPPMGGGGTQETQYF. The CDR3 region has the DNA TGTGCCAGCAGCCCCCCAATGGGTGGGGGGGGGACCCAAGAGACCCAGTACTTC.

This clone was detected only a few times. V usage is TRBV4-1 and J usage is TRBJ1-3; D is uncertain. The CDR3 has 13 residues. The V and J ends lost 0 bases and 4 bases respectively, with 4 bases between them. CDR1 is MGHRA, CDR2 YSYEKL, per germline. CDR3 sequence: CASSQDRGNTIYF. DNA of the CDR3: TGCGCCAGCAGCCAAGATCGCGGAAACACCATATATTTT.

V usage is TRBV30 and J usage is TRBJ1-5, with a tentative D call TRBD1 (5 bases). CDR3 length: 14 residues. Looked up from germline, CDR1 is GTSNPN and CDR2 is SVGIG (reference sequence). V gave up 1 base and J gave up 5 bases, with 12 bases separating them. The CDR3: CAWSAWGEHQPQHF. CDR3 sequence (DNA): TGTGCCTGGAGTGCCTGGGGGGAACATCAGCCCCAGCATTTT.

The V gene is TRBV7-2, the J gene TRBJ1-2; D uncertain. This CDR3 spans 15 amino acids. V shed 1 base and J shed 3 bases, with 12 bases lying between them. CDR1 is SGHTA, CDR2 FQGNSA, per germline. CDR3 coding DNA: TGTGCCAGCAGCTTAGAACTGGAGGGCTACTATGGCTACACCTTC. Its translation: CASSLELEGYYGYTF.

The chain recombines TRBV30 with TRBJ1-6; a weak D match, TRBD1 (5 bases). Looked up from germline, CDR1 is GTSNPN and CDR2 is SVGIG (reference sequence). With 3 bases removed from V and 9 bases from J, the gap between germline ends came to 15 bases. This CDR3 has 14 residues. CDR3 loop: CAWRIGGEGSPLHF. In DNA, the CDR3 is TGTGCCTGGAGAATCGGGGGGGAAGGTTCACCCCTCCACTTT.

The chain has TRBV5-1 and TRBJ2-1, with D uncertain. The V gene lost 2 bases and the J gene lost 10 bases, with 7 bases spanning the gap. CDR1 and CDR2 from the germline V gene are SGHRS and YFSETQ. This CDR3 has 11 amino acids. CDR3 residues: CASSFAQEQFF. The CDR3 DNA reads TGCGCCAGCAGCTTTGCGCAAGAGCAGTTCTTC.

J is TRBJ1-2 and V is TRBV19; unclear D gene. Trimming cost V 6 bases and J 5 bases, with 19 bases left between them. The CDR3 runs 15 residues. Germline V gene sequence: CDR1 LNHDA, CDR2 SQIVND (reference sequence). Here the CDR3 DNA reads TGTGCCAGTAGAGTCTCGAGCCCACTGGGGTATGGCTACACCTTC. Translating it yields CASRVSSPLGYGYTF.

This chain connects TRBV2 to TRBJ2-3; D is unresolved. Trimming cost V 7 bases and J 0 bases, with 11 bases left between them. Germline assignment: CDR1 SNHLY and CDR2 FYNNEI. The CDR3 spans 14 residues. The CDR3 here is CASNQLTSTDTQYF. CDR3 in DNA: TGTGCCAGCAACCAATTAACTAGCACAGATACGCAGTATTTT.

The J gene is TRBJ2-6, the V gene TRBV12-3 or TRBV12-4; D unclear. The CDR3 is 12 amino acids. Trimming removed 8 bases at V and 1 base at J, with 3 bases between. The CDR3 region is CASGSGANVLTF. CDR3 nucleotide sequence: TGTGCCAGCGGTTCTGGGGCCAACGTCCTGACTTTC.

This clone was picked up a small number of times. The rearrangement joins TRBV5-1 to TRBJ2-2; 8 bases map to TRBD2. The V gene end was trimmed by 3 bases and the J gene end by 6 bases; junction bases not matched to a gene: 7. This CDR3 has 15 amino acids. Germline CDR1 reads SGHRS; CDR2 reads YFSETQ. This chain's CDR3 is CASSSGGAVAGELFF. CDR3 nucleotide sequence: TGCGCCAGCAGCTCCGGGGGGGCCGTGGCCGGGGAGCTGTTTTTT.

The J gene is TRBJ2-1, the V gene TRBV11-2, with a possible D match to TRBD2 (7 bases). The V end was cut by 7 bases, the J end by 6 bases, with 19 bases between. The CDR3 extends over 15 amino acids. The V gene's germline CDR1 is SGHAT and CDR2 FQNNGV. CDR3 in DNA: TGTGCCAGCACTCGGACTAGGGGGGGTCCCAATGAGCAGTTCTTC. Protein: CASTRTRGGPNEQFF.

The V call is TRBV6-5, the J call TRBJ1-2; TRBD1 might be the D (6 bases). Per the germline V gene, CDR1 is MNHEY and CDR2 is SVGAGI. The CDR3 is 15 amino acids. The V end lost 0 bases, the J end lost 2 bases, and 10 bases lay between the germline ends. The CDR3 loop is CASSYSQGPNYGYTF. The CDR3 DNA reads TGTGCCAGCAGTTACTCGCAGGGGCCCAACTATGGCTACACCTTC.

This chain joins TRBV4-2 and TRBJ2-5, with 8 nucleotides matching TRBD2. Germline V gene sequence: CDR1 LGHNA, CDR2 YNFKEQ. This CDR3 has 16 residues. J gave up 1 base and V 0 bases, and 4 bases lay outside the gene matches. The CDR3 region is CASSQDIGGGQETQYF. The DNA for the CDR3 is TGTGCCAGCAGCCAAGATATCGGGGGGGGCCAAGAGACCCAGTACTTC.

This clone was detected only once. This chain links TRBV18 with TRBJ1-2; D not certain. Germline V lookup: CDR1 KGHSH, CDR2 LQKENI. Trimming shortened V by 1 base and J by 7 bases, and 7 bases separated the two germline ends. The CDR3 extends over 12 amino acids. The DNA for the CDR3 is TGTGCCAGCTCACCACAGCGGGGTGGCTACACCTTC. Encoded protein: CASSPQRGGYTF.